The 30 T cell receptor beta chains reported below all come from one sample, sequenced in a study of identical twins. In TCRdb, the 5' RACE reads were re-called with MiXCR into one record per CDR3 protein. Among hundreds of thousands of distinct CDR3 sequences listed, approximately 22% were seen once. The same sample was also used in a study of T cells expressing NK-cell markers.

The sample was PBMCs. These receptors were collected from a woman between 18 and 29 years old in good health.

The CDR3 is CSASKGQVYEQYF. DNA of the CDR3: TGCAGTGCTAGTAAGGGACAGGTCTACGAGCAGTACTTC. V is TRBV20-1 and J is TRBJ2-7; 8 nucleotides match TRBD1. CDR3 size: 13 residues. Germline V gives CDR1 DFQATT, CDR2 SNEGSKA (reference sequence). Trimming cost V 3 bases and J 3 bases; bases outside gene matches: 4.

This clonotype was counted only a few times. The chain couples TRBV4-1 to TRBJ2-7, with 8 bases identical to TRBD2. This CDR3 is 15 amino acids long. Germline CDR1 reads MGHRA; CDR2 reads YSYEKL. V was pared by 1 base and J by 7 bases, with 9 bases of the junction left unmatched. The CDR3: CASSQVVAGNREQYF. DNA of the CDR3: TGCGCCAGCAGCCAAGTTGTAGCGGGGAATCGGGAGCAGTACTTC.

The chain links TRBV12-3 or TRBV12-4 to TRBJ2-1; D unclear. Trimming shortened V by 0 bases and J by 3 bases, and 6 bases separated the two germline ends. The CDR3 length is 14 residues. The CDR3 sequence: CASSLAQSYNEQFF. Written as DNA, the CDR3 is TGTGCCAGCAGTTTAGCTCAAAGCTACAATGAGCAGTTCTTC.

V is TRBV3-1 and J is TRBJ2-7; D call uncertain. The CDR3 has 16 residues. The ends were cut back, 1 base at V and 2 bases at J, with 15 bases in the middle. CDR1 is LGHDT and CDR2 is YNNKEL in the germline V gene (reference sequence). CDR3 residues: CASSQGFGPATYEQYF. CDR3 DNA sequence: TGTGCCAGCAGCCAAGGGTTCGGGCCGGCGACCTACGAGCAGTACTTC.

V gene TRBV25-1 combines with J gene TRBJ1-5; D ambiguous. The V gene's germline CDR1 is MGHDK and CDR2 SYGVNS. Trimming cost V 0 bases and J 1 base, with 4 bases left between them. The CDR3 extends over 14 amino acids. In DNA, the CDR3 is TGTGCCAGCAGTGAATACGGGAGCAATCAGCCCCAGCATTTT. This encodes CASSEYGSNQPQHF.

This clonotype showed up just once. The rearrangement links TRBV24-1 to TRBJ2-2, with D tentatively TRBD1 or TRBD2 (5 bases each). Trimming removed 2 bases at V and 4 bases at J, with 16 bases between. In germline, CDR1 is KGHDR, CDR2 SFDVKD. The CDR3 extends over 17 amino acids. CDR3: CATSDSRDDRPTGELFF. In DNA form, the CDR3 reads TGTGCCACCAGTGATTCCCGGGACGACAGACCCACCGGGGAGCTGTTTTTT.

This clonotype was counted only a few times. The chain couples TRBV20-1 to TRBJ2-1; D gene uncertain. Germline V lookup: CDR1 DFQATT, CDR2 SNEGSKA (reference sequence). CDR3 length: 18 amino acids. The germline V and J ends were trimmed by 0 bases and 0 bases, with 18 bases remaining between them. The CDR3 loop reads CSARDFSRHASSYNEQFF. CDR3 nucleotides: TGCAGTGCTAGAGATTTTTCCCGGCACGCGAGCTCCTACAATGAGCAGTTCTTC.

This clonotype was detected only once. V gene TRBV5-1 combines with J gene TRBJ1-2; D gene unclear. The CDR3 runs to 15 residues. The V end lost 0 bases, the J end lost 0 bases, and 9 bases lay between the germline ends. Germline V CDR1 and CDR2: SGHRS, YFSETQ. The CDR3 here is CASSLAVTANYGYTF. The CDR3 DNA sequence: TGCGCCAGCAGCTTGGCGGTGACCGCTAACTATGGCTACACCTTC.

This clonotype was observed a handful of times. This chain links TRBV20-1 with TRBJ2-3; TRBD2 might be the D (5 bases). V gave up 3 bases and J gave up 2 bases, with 12 bases separating them. CDR3 length: 14 residues. Germline V gene data show CDR1 as DFQATT and CDR2 as SNEGSKA (reference sequence). Here the CDR3 DNA reads TGCAGTGCTAGTCGGGCGGGCCTCACAGATACGCAGTATTTT. Protein sequence: CSASRAGLTDTQYF.

Written as DNA, the CDR3 is TGTGCCTGGAGGAGGATTGGGACCGGGGAGCTGTTTTTT. It is translated as CAWRRIGTGELFF. The rearrangement links TRBV30 to TRBJ2-2; D gene unclear. Trimming shortened V by 3 bases and J by 5 bases, and 10 bases separated the two germline ends. Germline V gives CDR1 GTSNPN, CDR2 SVGIG (reference sequence). The CDR3 consists of 13 residues.

This clonotype occurred many times. J is TRBJ1-1 and V is TRBV20-1; 8 bases are shared with TRBD1. The CDR3 runs 16 residues. J was trimmed by 3 bases and V by 2 bases; bases with no gene match: 11. Germline CDR1 is DFQATT and CDR2 is SNEGSKA (reference sequence). The CDR3 nucleotides are TGCAGTGCTAGACCGTACGGACAGGGAAAATACACTGAAGCTTTCTTT. Its protein is CSARPYGQGKYTEAFF.

The V call is TRBV20-1, the J call TRBJ2-7, with TRBD1 matching over 11 bases. In germline, CDR1 is DFQATT, CDR2 SNEGSKA (reference sequence). V was clipped by 5 bases and J by 3 bases; unmatched bases: 9. This CDR3 has 15 amino acids. The CDR3 nucleotides read TGCAGTGCTGGACCCGGGACAGGGGGTCTCTACGAGCAGTACTTC. Translating gives CSAGPGTGGLYEQYF.

There are a few counts of this clonotype. The chain links TRBV15 to TRBJ1-3; unclear D gene. The germline gives CDR1 LNHNV, CDR2 YYDKDF (reference sequence). The CDR3 totals 13 residues. With 0 bases removed from V and 7 bases from J, the gap between germline ends came to 7 bases. Written as DNA, the CDR3 is TGTGCCACCAGCAGAGAGTCGGCTAACACCATATATTTT. As protein: CATSRESANTIYF.

This chain links TRBV2 with TRBJ2-1, with D perhaps being TRBD1 or TRBD2 (6 bases each). The CDR3 contains 16 residues. V shed 3 bases and J shed 6 bases, with 18 bases lying between them. Germline CDR1 reads SNHLY; CDR2 reads FYNNEI. CDR3 bases: TGTGCCAGCAGTGATCGCTTGTTCAGGGGAGGCAATGAGCAGTTCTTC. This codes for CASSDRLFRGGNEQFF. The full variable domain, its missing parts supplied by reference TRBV2 and TRBJ2-1, is EPEVTQTPSHQVTQMGQEVILRCVPISNHLYFYWYRQILGQKVEFLVSFYNNEISEKSEIFDDQFSVERPDGSNFTLKIRSTKLEDSAMYFCASSDRLFRGGNEQFFGPGTRLTVL.

The chain couples TRBV5-1 to TRBJ1-2; 7 positions agree with TRBD1. The CDR3 has 16 amino acids. Germline loops: CDR1 SGHRS, CDR2 YFSETQ. J lost 7 bases, V lost 3 bases, and 15 bases had no gene match. DNA for the CDR3: TGCGCCAGCAGCTCTAACTCGCGGACAGGCCTCCTTGGCTACACCTTC. Translated, it gives CASSSNSRTGLLGYTF.

The V and J genes are TRBV5-1 and TRBJ2-1, with D possibly matching TRBD2 (6 bases). The V gene lost 4 bases and the J gene lost 6 bases, with 17 bases spanning the gap. CDR3 length: 15 amino acids. Germline CDR1 SGHRS, CDR2 YFSETQ. The CDR3 coding sequence is TGCGCCAGCAGCCTCGCTAGCGCCTGGGGCAATGAGCAGTTCTTC. Protein sequence: CASSLASAWGNEQFF.

This clonotype occurred many times. The chain couples TRBV7-9 to TRBJ2-4; D ambiguous. The germline V and J ends were trimmed by 5 bases and 7 bases, with 12 bases remaining between them. Germline CDR1 is SEHNR and CDR2 is FQNEAQ (reference sequence). The CDR3 sequence is 13 residues long. The CDR3 sequence is CASSLDARNIQYF. The CDR3 nucleotides are TGTGCCAGCAGCCTAGATGCTCGGAACATTCAGTACTTC.

This clonotype was detected only a few times. The chain couples TRBV2 to TRBJ1-6, with a possible D match to TRBD1 (6 bases). Germline CDR1 SNHLY, CDR2 FYNNEI. This CDR3 contains 15 residues. Trimming shortened V by 7 bases and J by 1 base, and 11 bases separated the two germline ends. CDR3 in amino acids: CASTRDRSYNSPLHF. As DNA, the CDR3 is TGTGCCAGCACCCGAGACAGGTCCTATAATTCACCCCTCCACTTT.

This clonotype was recorded many times. The genes are TRBV5-1 and TRBJ1-1; D uncertain. The CDR3 sequence is 12 residues long. The V gene's germline CDR1 is SGHRS and CDR2 YFSETQ. Trimming left V 7 bases short and J 1 base short, with 8 bases between. Here the CDR3 DNA reads TGCGCCAGCCGTCGCGCGAACACTGAAGCTTTCTTT. It translates to CASRRANTEAFF.

In its sample, this clonotype was seen many times. The gene calls are TRBV12-3 or TRBV12-4 and TRBJ1-2; 10 bases are shared with TRBD1. The J segment lost 8 bases and the V segment lost 5 bases, leaving 5 bases of the junction unmatched. The CDR3 runs to 13 residues. CDR3 in DNA: TGTGCCAGCAGTGACCGGGACAGGGGCGGCTACACCTTC. Its protein is CASSDRDRGGYTF.

There are many counts of this clonotype. V and J are TRBV7-9 and TRBJ2-2; TRBD1 or TRBD2 may be the D gene (5 bases each). This CDR3 has 14 amino acids. Trimming took off 6 bases at V and 3 bases at J, with 11 bases between the two ends. Germline CDR1 is SEHNR and CDR2 is FQNEAQ (reference sequence). The CDR3 DNA sequence: TGTGCCAGCAGTGTAGGGACGCACACCGGGGAGCTGTTTTTT. This codes for CASSVGTHTGELFF.

This clonotype has more than one count but fewer than ten. The rearrangement links TRBV29-1 to TRBJ2-1; 9 nucleotides match TRBD1. The J segment lost 1 base and the V segment lost 6 bases, leaving 7 bases of the junction unmatched. Germline CDR1 SQVTM, CDR2 ANQGSEA. This CDR3 contains 15 residues. CDR3 amino acids: CSVPKGQGSYNEQFF. In DNA, the CDR3 is TGCAGCGTCCCTAAGGGACAGGGATCCTACAATGAGCAGTTCTTC.

This chain joins TRBV12-3 or TRBV12-4 and TRBJ2-5; maybe TRBD2 (6 bases). CDR3 length: 15 amino acids. The ends were cut back, 8 bases at V and 5 bases at J, with 21 bases in the middle. DNA for the CDR3: TGTGCCAGCTCACGCCGCCGCCTGGCGGGGGAGACCCAGTACTTC. Amino acids: CASSRRRLAGETQYF.

V is TRBV18 and J is TRBJ2-7, with D uncertain. This CDR3 contains 13 residues. Germline V gene data show CDR1 as KGHSH and CDR2 as LQKENI. Trimming shortened V by 1 base and J by 5 bases, and 9 bases separated the two germline ends. This CDR3 is CASSPRRDNEQYF. The CDR3 region has the DNA TGTGCCAGCTCACCACGTAGGGATAACGAGCAGTACTTC. The whole variable domain, filled in from reference TRBV18 and TRBJ2-7, reads NAGVMQNPRHLVRRRGQEARLRCSPMKGHSHVYWYRQLPEEGLKFMVYLQKENIIDESGMPKERFSAEFPKEGPSILRIQQVVRGDSAAYFCASSPRRDNEQYFGPGTRLTVT.

This clonotype has a count of ten or more. This chain uses TRBV15 with TRBJ2-7; 11 bases map to TRBD2. Germline V gene data show CDR1 as LNHNV and CDR2 as YYDKDF (reference sequence). Trimming took 2 bases from V and 6 from J; bases not matched to a gene: 15. The length of the CDR3 is 18 residues. The chain's CDR3 is CATSRHSGRALSEIEQYF. CDR3 bases: TGTGCCACCAGCAGACATAGCGGGAGGGCCCTAAGTGAAATCGAGCAGTACTTC.

J is TRBJ2-5 and V is TRBV3-1, with D unresolved. V lost 8 bases to trimming and J lost 4 bases, with 8 bases between them. Germline V gene data show CDR1 as LGHDT and CDR2 as YNNKEL (reference sequence). CDR3 length: 11 amino acids. The CDR3 reads CASAPGETQYF. The DNA of the CDR3 is TGTGCCAGCGCCCCGGGAGAGACCCAGTACTTC.

The chain couples TRBV5-5 to TRBJ2-3, with 9 bases lining up with TRBD2. Losses at the gene ends were 2 bases for V and 1 base for J; bases not matched to a gene: 5. The germline V gene encodes CDR1 SGHKS and CDR2 YYEKEE (reference sequence). The CDR3 sequence is 16 residues long. DNA for the CDR3: TGTGCCAGCAGCTTTTTTGGCGGGGGGGGCACAGATACGCAGTATTTT. Translated: CASSFFGGGGTDTQYF.

This clonotype showed up just a few times. The chain recombines TRBV12-3 or TRBV12-4 with TRBJ2-7; TRBD1 or TRBD2 may be the D gene (5 bases each). Trimming removed 2 bases at V and 10 bases at J, with 15 bases between. CDR3 length: 13 amino acids. In nucleotides, the CDR3 is TGTGCCAGCAGTTTAATTGGCTGGGACCACCAGTACTTC. Protein sequence: CASSLIGWDHQYF.

This clonotype was seen a few times. This chain uses TRBV6-1 with TRBJ2-7; D is uncertain. Trimming left V 4 bases short and J 6 bases short, with 19 bases between. This CDR3 is 15 amino acids long. Germline-derived CDR1 and CDR2 are MNHNS and SASEGT. The CDR3 is CASSGEVPALSEQYF. CDR3 nucleotide sequence: TGTGCCAGCAGTGGGGAAGTTCCCGCCCTTTCCGAGCAGTACTTC.

The CDR3 loop is CASRLKSVITGELFF. DNA of the CDR3: TGTGCCAGCAGGTTAAAAAGCGTTATTACCGGGGAGCTGTTTTTT. The V and J genes are TRBV12-3 or TRBV12-4 and TRBJ2-2; no clear D. This CDR3 comprises 15 residues. The ends were cut back, 6 bases at V and 5 bases at J, with 16 bases in the middle.